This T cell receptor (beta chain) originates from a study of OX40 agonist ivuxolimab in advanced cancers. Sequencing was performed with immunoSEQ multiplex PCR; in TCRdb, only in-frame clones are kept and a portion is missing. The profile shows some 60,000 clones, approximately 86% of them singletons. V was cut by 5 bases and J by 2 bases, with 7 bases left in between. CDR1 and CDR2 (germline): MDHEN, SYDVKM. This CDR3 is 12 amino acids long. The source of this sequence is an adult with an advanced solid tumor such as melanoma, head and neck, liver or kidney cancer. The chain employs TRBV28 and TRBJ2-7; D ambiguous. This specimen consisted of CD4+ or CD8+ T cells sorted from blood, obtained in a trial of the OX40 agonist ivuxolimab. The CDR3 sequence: CASSLYTYEQYF. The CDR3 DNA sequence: TGTGCCAGCAGTCTCTATACCTACGAGCAGTACTTC.